This T cell receptor beta chain emerged from a study of blood T cell repertoires in COVID-19. At the level of the study: The study drew acute and convalescent COVID-19 samples from the United States, Italy and Spain.

Libraries were prepared by immunoSEQ multiplex PCR; TCRdb keeps only in-frame clonotypes and omits some of them. The table records 300,000 to 400,000 clones, 80% to 90% of them present only once. Germline CDR1 reads LGHNA; CDR2 reads YNFKEQ. Unmatched junction bases numbered 2, after V lost 6 bases and J lost 7 bases. This CDR3 contains 12 residues. This TCR was sampled from a man younger than 35 who had recovered from COVID-19. The chain employs TRBV4-2 and TRBJ1-2; 10 bases are shared with TRBD1. The sequencing input was PBMCs or T cells enriched from blood (not recorded which). The chain's CDR3 is CASRDRGTGYTF. DNA for the CDR3: TGTGCCAGCAGGGACAGGGGGACTGGCTACACCTTC.